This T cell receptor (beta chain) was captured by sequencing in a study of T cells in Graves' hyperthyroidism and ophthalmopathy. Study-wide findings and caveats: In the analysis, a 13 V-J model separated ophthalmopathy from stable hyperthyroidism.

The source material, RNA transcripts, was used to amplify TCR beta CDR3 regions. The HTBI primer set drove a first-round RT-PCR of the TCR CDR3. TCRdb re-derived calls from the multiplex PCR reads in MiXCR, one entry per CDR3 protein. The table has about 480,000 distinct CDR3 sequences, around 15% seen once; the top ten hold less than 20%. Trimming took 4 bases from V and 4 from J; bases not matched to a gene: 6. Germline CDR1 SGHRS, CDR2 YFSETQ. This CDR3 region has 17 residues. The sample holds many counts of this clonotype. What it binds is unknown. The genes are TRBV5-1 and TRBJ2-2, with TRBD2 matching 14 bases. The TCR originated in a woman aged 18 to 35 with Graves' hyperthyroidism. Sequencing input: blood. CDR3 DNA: TGCGCCAGCAGCAAGGGACTAGCGGGAGTGAGCACCGGGGAGCTGTTTTTT. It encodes CASSKGLAGVSTGELFF.